Listed below are T cell receptor beta chains from one sample, sequenced in a study of beta chain features in type 1 diabetes. The repertoire was sequenced with immunoSEQ multiplex PCR; TCRdb's copy has only in-frame clones and lacks some. Among roughly 240,000 clones listed, roughly 24% were seen once. What was sequenced was naive CD4+ T cells from blood. These receptors were obtained from a woman in her thirties with type 1 diabetes. The CDR3 runs from the conserved cysteine through the conserved F or W. Each record gives: clone size, D gene, J gene, CDR3 length, V gene, CDR3 protein, CDR3 DNA. The D gene is left open where the match is weak. Size values are once, few and many counts, or a class for expanded clones, and some rows have none.

>NA|TRBD1|TRBJ1-2|12|TRBV28
CASSQGAGGYTF
TGTGCCAGCAGCCAGGGGGCAGGTGGCTACACCTTC
>few|NA|TRBJ2-1|16|TRBV7-9
CASSSLKNVAANEQFF
TGTGCCAGCAGCTCCCTAAAGAACGTTGCGGCGAATGAGCAGTTCTTC
>NA|NA|TRBJ2-5|14|TRBV2
CASSQQTAQETQYF
TGTGCCAGCAGCCAACAGACAGCCCAAGAGACCCAGTACTTC
>NA|TRBD1|TRBJ2-3|14|TRBV19
CARPGTGVRDTQYF
TGTGCCAGGCCAGGGACAGGGGTTCGGGATACGCAGTATTTT
>NA|NA|TRBJ1-1|13|TRBV14
CASSFSADTEAFF
TGTGCCAGCAGTTTCTCCGCGGACACTGAAGCTTTCTTT
>NA|TRBD1|TRBJ1-4|17|TRBV15
CATSRGPVTGDNEKLFF
TGTGCCACCAGCAGAGGGCCAGTAACAGGGGATAATGAAAAACTGTTTTTT
>few|NA|TRBJ1-1|13|TRBV30
CAWSKTGVDEAFF
TGTGCCTGGAGTAAGACGGGGGTAGATGAAGCTTTCTTT
>NA|TRBD1|TRBJ2-1|15|TRBV27
CASGPGTGGVNEQFF
TGTGCCAGCGGCCCCGGGACAGGGGGTGTCAATGAGCAGTTCTTC
>NA|TRBD1|TRBJ1-2|13|TRBV29-1
CSVLPGQGGGYTF
TGCAGCGTTCTCCCGGGACAGGGAGGTGGCTACACCTTC
>NA|TRBD2|TRBJ2-3|15|TRBV30
CAWSSLARLADTQYF
TGTGCCTGGAGTTCACTAGCGAGGTTAGCAGATACGCAGTATTTT
>few|NA|TRBJ2-1|14|TRBV29-1
CSASARLSYNEQFF
TGCAGCGCTTCAGCTAGACTCTCCTACAATGAGCAGTTCTTC
>few|TRBD1|TRBJ1-1|13|TRBV30
CAWNLQGATEAFF
TGTGCCTGGAACCTACAGGGGGCCACTGAAGCTTTCTTT
>NA|NA|TRBJ2-5|12|TRBV30
CAWSVESETQYF
TGTGCCTGGAGTGTAGAAAGCGAGACCCAGTACTTC
>few|NA|TRBJ1-5|15|TRBV2
CASREGRASNQPQHF
TGTGCCAGCAGGGAGGGCAGGGCGAGCAATCAGCCCCAGCATTTT
>NA|TRBD1|TRBJ1-5|16|TRBV28
CASSPRTGISNQPQHF
TGTGCCAGCAGTCCCCGGACAGGGATAAGCAATCAGCCCCAGCATTTT
>few|NA|TRBJ2-7|18|TRBV12-2
CASRLAPSSLAGSNEQYF
TGTGCAAGTCGCTTAGCGCCGAGTTCCCTAGCGGGCTCCAACGAGCAGTACTTC
>NA|TRBD1|TRBJ2-3|15|TRBV5-1
CASADRAISTDTQYF
TGCGCCAGCGCGGACAGGGCCATTAGCACAGATACGCAGTATTTT
>few|NA|TRBJ2-1|11|TRBV20-1
CSARRENEQFF
TGCAGTGCTAGGAGGGAGAATGAGCAGTTCTTC
>NA|NA|TRBJ1-2|12|TRBV5-4
CASRTQEAGYTF
TGTGCCAGCAGAACACAAGAGGCTGGCTACACCTTC
>few|NA|TRBJ2-3|16|TRBV11-2
CASSPMLRSRTDTQYF
TGTGCCAGCAGCCCCATGTTGCGGAGTCGCACAGATACGCAGTATTTT
>few|NA|TRBJ2-2|13|TRBV29-1
CSVVGQSTGELFF
TGCAGCGTTGTTGGGCAGTCGACCGGGGAGCTGTTTTTT
>NA|NA|TRBJ2-5|14|TRBV7-9
CASSLVAGGETQYF
TGTGCCAGCAGCTTAGTGGCAGGAGGGGAGACCCAGTACTTC
>NA|TRBD1|TRBJ1-2|15|TRBV6-5
CASSYSGGGIYGYTF
TGTGCCAGCAGTTACTCAGGGGGCGGGATCTATGGCTACACCTTC
>NA|TRBD2|TRBJ2-7|14|TRBV2
CASSLGLAGDRLYF
TGTGCCAGCAGCCTAGGACTAGCGGGAGATCGTTTGTACTTC
>few|TRBD1|TRBJ1-5|14|TRBV23-1
CASRRTGKNQPQHF
TGCGCCAGCAGGAGGACAGGGAAAAATCAGCCCCAGCATTTT
>few|NA|TRBJ1-2|12|TRBV6-5
CASSPGPYGYTF
TGTGCCAGCAGTCCAGGGCCCTATGGCTACACCTTC
>NA|NA|TRBJ2-7|11|TRBV6-1
CASSDPREQYF
TGTGCCAGCAGTGACCCTCGCGAGCAGTACTTC
>NA|TRBD2|TRBJ2-3|16|TRBV18
CASSPLAGGMTDTQYF
TGTGCCAGCTCACCCCTAGCGGGAGGGATGACAGATACGCAGTATTTT
>NA|TRBD2|TRBJ2-1|20|TRBV4-1
CASSPGGLAGSSYSYNEQFF
TGCGCCAGCAGCCCCGGGGGACTAGCGGGATCCTCTTACTCCTACAATGAGCAGTTCTTC
>NA|TRBD1|TRBJ2-7|17|TRBV4-1
CASSVLMGTAIGYEQYF
TGCGCCAGCAGCGTACTTATGGGGACAGCCATTGGCTACGAGCAGTACTTC
>few|NA|TRBJ2-5|14|TRBV9
CASSVAWQAETQYF
TGTGCCAGCAGCGTAGCTTGGCAGGCAGAGACCCAGTACTTC
>NA|TRBD2|TRBJ2-7|14|TRBV7-9
CASSLLGRASEQYF
TGTGCCAGCAGCTTACTAGGGAGGGCCTCCGAGCAGTACTTC